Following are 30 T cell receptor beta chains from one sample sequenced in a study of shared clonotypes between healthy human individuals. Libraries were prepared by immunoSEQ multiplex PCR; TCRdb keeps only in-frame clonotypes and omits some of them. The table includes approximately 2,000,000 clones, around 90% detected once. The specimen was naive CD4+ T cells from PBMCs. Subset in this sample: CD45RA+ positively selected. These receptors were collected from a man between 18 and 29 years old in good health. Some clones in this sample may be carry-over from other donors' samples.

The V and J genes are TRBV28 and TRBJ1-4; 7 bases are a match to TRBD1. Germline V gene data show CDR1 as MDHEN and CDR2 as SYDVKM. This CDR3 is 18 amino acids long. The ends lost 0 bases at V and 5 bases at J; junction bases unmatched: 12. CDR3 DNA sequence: TGTGCCAGCAGTTTATGGCGGCAGGGGGGGCTCGGGAATGAAAAACTGTTTTTT. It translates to CASSLWRQGGLGNEKLFF.

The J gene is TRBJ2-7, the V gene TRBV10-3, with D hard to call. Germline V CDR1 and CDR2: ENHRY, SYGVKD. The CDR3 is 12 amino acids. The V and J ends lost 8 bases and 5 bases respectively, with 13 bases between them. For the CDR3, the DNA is TGTGCCATCCCCGGCCTGGCTGACGAGCAGTACTTC. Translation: CAIPGLADEQYF.

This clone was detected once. In DNA form, the CDR3 reads TGCGCCAGCAGCTCGAGTCCAGCCGGGACAGGATCTTCCTACGAGCAGTACTTC. It codes for CASSSSPAGTGSSYEQYF. V is TRBV5-1 and J is TRBJ2-7; 8 nucleotides match TRBD1. The CDR3 has 18 amino acids. Germline CDR1 SGHRS, CDR2 YFSETQ. The V gene end was trimmed by 3 bases and the J gene end by 1 base; junction bases not matched to a gene: 15.

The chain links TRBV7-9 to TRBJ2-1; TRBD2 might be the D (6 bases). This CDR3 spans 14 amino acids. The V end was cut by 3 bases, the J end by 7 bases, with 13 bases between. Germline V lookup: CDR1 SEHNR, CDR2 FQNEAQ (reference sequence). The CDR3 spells CASSLGLQPNEQFF. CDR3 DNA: TGTGCCAGCAGCTTGGGACTCCAACCAAATGAGCAGTTCTTC.

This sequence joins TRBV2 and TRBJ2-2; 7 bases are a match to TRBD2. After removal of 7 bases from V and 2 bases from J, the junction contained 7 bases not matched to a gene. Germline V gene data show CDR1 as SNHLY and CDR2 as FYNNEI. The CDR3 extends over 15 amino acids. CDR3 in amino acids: CASIKASGNTGELFF. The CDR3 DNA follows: TGTGCCAGCATCAAGGCTAGCGGCAACACCGGGGAGCTGTTTTTT.

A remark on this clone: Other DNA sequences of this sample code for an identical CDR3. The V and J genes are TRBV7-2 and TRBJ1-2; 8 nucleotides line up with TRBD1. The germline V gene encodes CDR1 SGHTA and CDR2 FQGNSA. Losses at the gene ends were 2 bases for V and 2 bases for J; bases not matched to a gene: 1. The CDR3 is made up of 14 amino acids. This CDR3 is CASSLNRGNYGYTF. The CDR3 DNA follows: TGTGCCAGCAGCTTAAACAGGGGGAACTATGGCTACACCTTC.

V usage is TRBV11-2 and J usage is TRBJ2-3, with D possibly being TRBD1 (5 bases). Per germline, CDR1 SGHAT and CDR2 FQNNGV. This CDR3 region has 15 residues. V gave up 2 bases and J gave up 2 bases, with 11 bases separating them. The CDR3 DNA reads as TGTGCCAGCAGCTTACCCAGGGCAACCACAGATACGCAGTATTTT. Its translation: CASSLPRATTDTQYF.

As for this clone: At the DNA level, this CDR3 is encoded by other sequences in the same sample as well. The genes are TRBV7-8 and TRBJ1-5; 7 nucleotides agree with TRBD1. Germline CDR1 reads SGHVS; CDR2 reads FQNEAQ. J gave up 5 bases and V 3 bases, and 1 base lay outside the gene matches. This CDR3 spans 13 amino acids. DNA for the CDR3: TGTGCCAGCAGCTTTACAGGGGATCAGCCCCAGCATTTT. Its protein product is CASSFTGDQPQHF.

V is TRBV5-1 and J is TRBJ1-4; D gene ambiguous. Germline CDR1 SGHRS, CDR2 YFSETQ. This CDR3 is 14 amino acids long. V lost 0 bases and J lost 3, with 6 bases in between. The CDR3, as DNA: TGCGCCAGCAGCTTGGGTATGGCTAATGAAAAACTGTTTTTT. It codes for CASSLGMANEKLFF.

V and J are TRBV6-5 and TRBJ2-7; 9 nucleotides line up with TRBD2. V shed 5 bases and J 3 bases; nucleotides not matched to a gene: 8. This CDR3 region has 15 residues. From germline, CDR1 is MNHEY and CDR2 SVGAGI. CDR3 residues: CASSKGASGIYEQYF. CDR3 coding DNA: TGTGCCAGCAGTAAGGGGGCTAGCGGGATCTACGAGCAGTACTTC.

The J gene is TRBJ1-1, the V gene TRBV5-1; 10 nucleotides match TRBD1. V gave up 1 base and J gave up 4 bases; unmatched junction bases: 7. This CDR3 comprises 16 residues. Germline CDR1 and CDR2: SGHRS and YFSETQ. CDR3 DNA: TGCGCCAGCAGCTTGCACGGGACAGGGGATATCACTGAAGCTTTCTTT. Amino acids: CASSLHGTGDITEAFF. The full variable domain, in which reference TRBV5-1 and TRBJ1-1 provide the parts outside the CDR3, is KAGVTQTPRYLIKTRGQQVTLSCSPISGHRSVSWYQQTPGQGLQFLFEYFSETQRNKGNFPGRFSGRQFSNSRSEMNVSTLELGDSALYLCASSLHGTGDITEAFFGQGTRLTVV.

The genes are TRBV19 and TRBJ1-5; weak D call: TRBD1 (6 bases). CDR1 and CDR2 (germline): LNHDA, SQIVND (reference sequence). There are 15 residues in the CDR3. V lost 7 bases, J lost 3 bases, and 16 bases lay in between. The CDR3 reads CASTNGGGFNQPQHF. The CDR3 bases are TGTGCCAGTACCAATGGAGGGGGTTTCAATCAGCCCCAGCATTTT.

The CDR3 protein is CASSQVARERYNEQFF. CDR3 DNA: TGCGCCAGCAGCCAAGTGGCCCGGGAGAGGTACAATGAGCAGTTCTTC. This chain uses TRBV4-1 with TRBJ2-1; D is possibly TRBD2 (6 bases). The V gene's germline CDR1 is MGHRA and CDR2 YSYEKL. With 1 base removed from V and 4 bases from J, the gap between germline ends came to 14 bases. The CDR3 runs to 16 residues.

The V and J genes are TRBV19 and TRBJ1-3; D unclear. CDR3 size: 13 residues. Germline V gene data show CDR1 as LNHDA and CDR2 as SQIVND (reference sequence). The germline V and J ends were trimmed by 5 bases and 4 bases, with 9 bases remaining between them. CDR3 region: CASSQGRGNTIYF. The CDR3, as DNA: TGTGCCAGTAGTCAAGGCAGGGGAAACACCATATATTTT.

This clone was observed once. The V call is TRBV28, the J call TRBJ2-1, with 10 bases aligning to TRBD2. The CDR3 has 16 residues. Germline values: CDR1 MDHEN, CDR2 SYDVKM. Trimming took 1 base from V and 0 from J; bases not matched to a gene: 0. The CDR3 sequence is CASSLSSGSSYNEQFF. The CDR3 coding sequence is TGTGCCAGCAGTTTATCTAGCGGGAGCTCCTACAATGAGCAGTTCTTC.

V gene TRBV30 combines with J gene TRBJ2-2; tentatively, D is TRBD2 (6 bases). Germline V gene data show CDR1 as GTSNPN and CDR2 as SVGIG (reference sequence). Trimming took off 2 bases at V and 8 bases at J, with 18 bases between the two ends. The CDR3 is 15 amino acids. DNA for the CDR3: TGTGCCTGGAGTATTTGGACTAAAGAGGGTGGGGAGCTGTTTTTT. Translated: CAWSIWTKEGGELFF.

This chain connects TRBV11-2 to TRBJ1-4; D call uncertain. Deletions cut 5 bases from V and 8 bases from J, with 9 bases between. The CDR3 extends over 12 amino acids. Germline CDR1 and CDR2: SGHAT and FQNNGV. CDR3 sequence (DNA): TGTGCCAGCAGCGGAAGGATAGAAAAACTGTTTTTT. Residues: CASSGRIEKLFF.

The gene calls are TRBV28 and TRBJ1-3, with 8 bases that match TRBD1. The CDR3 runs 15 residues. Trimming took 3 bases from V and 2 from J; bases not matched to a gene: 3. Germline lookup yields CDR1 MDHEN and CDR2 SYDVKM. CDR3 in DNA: TGTGCCAGCAGTTTCGGCAGGGGGCCTGGAAACACCATATATTTT. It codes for CASSFGRGPGNTIYF.

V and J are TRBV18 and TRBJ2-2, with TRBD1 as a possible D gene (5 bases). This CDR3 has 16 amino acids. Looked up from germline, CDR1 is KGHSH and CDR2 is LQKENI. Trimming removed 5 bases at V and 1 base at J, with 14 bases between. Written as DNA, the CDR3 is TGTGCCAGCTCAGTACAGGTTACCCTGAACACCGGGGAGCTGTTTTTT. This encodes CASSVQVTLNTGELFF.

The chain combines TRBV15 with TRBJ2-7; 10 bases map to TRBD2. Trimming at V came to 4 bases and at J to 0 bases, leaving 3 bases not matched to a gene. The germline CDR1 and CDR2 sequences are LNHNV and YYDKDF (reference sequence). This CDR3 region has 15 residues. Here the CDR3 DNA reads TGTGCCACCAGCACAAGGACTAGCGGCTCCTACGAGCAGTACTTC. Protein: CATSTRTSGSYEQYF.

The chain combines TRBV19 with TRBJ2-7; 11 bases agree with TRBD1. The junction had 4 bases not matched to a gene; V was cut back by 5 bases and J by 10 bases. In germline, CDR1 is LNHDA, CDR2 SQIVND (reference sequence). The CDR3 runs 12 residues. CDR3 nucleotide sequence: TGTGCCAGTAGTTTGGGACAGGGGGATCAGTACTTC. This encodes CASSLGQGDQYF.

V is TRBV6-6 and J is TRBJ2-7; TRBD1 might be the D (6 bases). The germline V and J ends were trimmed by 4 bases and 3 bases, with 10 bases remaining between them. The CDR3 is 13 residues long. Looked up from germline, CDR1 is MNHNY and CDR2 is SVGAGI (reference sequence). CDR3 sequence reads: CASSLGAYYEQYF. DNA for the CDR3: TGTGCCAGCAGTTTGGGGGCCTACTACGAGCAGTACTTC.

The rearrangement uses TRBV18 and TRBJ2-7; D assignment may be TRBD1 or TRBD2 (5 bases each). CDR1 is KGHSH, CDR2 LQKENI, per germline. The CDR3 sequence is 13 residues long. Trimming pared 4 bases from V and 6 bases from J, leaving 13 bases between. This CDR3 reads CASSRTGATEQYF. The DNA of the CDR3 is TGTGCCAGCTCACGTACCGGGGCCACCGAGCAGTACTTC.

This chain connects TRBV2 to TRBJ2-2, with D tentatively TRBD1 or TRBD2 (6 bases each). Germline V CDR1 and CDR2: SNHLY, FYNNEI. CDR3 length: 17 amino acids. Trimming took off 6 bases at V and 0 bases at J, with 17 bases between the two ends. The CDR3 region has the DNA TGTGCCAGCAGCGGAGGGACCGGGACACCGAACACCGGGGAGCTGTTTTTT. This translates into CASSGGTGTPNTGELFF. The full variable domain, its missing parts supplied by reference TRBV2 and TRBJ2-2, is EPEVTQTPSHQVTQMGQEVILRCVPISNHLYFYWYRQILGQKVEFLVSFYNNEISEKSEIFDDQFSVERPDGSNFTLKIRSTKLEDSAMYFCASSGGTGTPNTGELFFGEGSRLTVL.

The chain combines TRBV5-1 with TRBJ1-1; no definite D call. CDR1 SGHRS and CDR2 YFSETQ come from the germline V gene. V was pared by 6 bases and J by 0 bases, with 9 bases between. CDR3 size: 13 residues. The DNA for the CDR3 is TGCGCCAGCACCAAGGAGGTGAACACTGAAGCTTTCTTT. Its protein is CASTKEVNTEAFF. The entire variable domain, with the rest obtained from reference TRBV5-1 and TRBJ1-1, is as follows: KAGVTQTPRYLIKTRGQQVTLSCSPISGHRSVSWYQQTPGQGLQFLFEYFSETQRNKGNFPGRFSGRQFSNSRSEMNVSTLELGDSALYLCASTKEVNTEAFFGQGTRLTVV.

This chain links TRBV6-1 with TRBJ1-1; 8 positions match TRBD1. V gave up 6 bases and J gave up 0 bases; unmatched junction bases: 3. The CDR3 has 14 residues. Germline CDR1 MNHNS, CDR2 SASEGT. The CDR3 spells CASRQGGVNTEAFF. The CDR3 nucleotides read TGTGCCAGCAGACAGGGGGGAGTGAACACTGAAGCTTTCTTT.

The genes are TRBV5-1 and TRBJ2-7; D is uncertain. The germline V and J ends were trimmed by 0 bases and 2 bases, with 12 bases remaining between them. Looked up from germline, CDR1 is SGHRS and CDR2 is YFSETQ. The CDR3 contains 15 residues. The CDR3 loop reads CASSLAGPVPYEQYF. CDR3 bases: TGCGCCAGCAGCTTGGCCGGGCCGGTCCCCTACGAGCAGTACTTC.

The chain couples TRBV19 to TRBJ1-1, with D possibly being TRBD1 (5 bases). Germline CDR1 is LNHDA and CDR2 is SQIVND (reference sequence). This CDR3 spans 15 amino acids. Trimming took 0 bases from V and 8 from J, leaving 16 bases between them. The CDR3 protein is CASSIDRAGRSEAFF. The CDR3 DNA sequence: TGTGCCAGTAGTATAGATCGGGCAGGGCGGTCGGAAGCTTTCTTT. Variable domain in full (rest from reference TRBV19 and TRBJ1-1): DGGITQSPKYLFRKEGQNVTLSCEQNLNHDAMYWYRQDPGQGLRLIYYSQIVNDFQKGDIAEGYSVSREKKESFPLTVTSAQKNPTAFYLCASSIDRAGRSEAFFGQGTRLTVV.

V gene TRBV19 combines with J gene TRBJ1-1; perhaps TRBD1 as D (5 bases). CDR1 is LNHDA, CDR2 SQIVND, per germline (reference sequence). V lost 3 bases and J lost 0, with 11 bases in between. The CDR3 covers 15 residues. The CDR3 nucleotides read TGTGCCAGTAGTATGTCTGGGGGACTGAACACTGAAGCTTTCTTT. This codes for CASSMSGGLNTEAFF.

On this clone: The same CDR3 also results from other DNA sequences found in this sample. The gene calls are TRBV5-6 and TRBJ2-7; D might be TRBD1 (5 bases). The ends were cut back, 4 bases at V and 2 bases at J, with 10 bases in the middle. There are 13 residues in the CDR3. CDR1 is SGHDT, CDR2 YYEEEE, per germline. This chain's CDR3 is CASSPGRAYEQYF. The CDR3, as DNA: TGTGCCAGCAGCCCCGGCAGGGCCTACGAGCAGTACTTC.